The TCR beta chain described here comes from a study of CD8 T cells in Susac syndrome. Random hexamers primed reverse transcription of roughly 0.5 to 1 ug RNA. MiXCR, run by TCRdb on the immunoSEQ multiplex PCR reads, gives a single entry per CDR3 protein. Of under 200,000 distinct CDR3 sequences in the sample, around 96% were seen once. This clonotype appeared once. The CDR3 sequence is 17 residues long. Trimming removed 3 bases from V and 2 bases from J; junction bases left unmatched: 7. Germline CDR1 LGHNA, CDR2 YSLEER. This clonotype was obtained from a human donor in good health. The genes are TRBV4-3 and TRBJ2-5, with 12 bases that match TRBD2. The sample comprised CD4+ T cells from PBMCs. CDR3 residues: CASSQATLAGGQETQYF. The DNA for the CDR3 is TGCGCCAGCAGCCAGGCTACACTAGCGGGGGGTCAAGAGACCCAGTACTTC.